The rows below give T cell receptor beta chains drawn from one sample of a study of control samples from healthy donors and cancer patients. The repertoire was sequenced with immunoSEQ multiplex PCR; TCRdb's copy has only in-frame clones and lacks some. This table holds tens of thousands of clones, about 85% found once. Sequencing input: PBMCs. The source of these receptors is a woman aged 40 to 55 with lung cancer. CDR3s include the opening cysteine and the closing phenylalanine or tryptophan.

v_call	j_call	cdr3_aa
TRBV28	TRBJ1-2	CASSLEGVFYGYTF
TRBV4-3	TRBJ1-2	CASSHIPRDSYGYTF
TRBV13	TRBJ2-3	CASSPTEATDTQYF
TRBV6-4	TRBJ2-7	CASRGDRDF
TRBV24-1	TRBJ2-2	CATSDTRFDRGVGELFF
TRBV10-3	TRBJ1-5	CAIREDGGGQPQHF
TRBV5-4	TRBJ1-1	CASSSRGLGTEAFF
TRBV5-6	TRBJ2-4	CASSGTVNIQYF
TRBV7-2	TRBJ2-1	CASSLDSTEQFF
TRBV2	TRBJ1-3	CASTREGVGNTIYF